This T cell receptor (beta chain) was sequenced in a study of blood T cell repertoires in COVID-19. The data were produced by immunoSEQ multiplex PCR, yet TCRdb's version contains in-frame clones alone and is incomplete. In the table there are approximately 100,000 clones, about 79% of which are singletons. The CDR3 sequence is 14 residues long. From germline, CDR1 is MDHEN and CDR2 SYDVKM. The V and J ends lost 6 bases and 6 bases respectively, with 18 bases between them. The J gene is TRBJ2-7, the V gene TRBV28, with a tentative D call TRBD2 (6 bases). This sequence was found in an elderly man with COVID-19, enrolled during active disease. Sample: peripheral blood. DNA for the CDR3: TGTGCCAGCAGACCCCCACATGGGGGAGGCGAGCAGTACTTC. It is translated as CASRPPHGGGEQYF.